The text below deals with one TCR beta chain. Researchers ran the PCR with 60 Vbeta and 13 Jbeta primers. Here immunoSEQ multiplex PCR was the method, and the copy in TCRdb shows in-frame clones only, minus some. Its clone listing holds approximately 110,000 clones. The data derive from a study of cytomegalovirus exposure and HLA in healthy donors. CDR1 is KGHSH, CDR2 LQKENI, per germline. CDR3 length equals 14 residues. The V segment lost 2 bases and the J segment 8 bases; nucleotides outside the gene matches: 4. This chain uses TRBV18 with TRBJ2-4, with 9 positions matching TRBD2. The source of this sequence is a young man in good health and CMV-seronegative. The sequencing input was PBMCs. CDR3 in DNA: TGTGCCAGCTCACCAGGGACTAGCATTGACATTCAGTACTTC. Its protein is CASSPGTSIDIQYF. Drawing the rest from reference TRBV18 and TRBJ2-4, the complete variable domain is NAGVMQNPRHLVRRRGQEARLRCSPMKGHSHVYWYRQLPEEGLKFMVYLQKENIIDESGMPKERFSAEFPKEGPSILRIQQVVRGDSAAYFCASSPGTSIDIQYFGAGTRLSVL.